Described below is a single T cell receptor (beta chain) sequence and its context. The data belong to a study of blood T cell repertoires in COVID-19. At the level of the study: COVID-19 samples collected from the United States, Italy and Spain covered acute and convalescent phases.

Germline V gives CDR1 SGHDN, CDR2 FVKESK. The CDR3 length is 15 residues. Trimming left V 2 bases short and J 4 bases short, with 13 bases between. Original analysis: Reference gene primer amplification gave estimated nucleated cell counts. TCRdb keeps only in-frame clones here, not all; method: immunoSEQ multiplex PCR. V and J calls and clone size are given by that table; D and trimming were obtained from the DNA. The sample lists 300,000 to 350,000 clones, nearly 90% seen once, with roughly a tenth in the top ten. Self-reported history from a screening survey and questionnaire set each donor's cohort. Each recovered donor of Cohort 3 presented with two negative PCRs, clearance, or symptom resolution.

The clonotype was recovered from a woman under 40 who had recovered from COVID-19. Sequencing was done on a sample of PBMCs or T cells enriched from blood (not recorded which). The V and J genes are TRBV14 and TRBJ2-3; perhaps TRBD1 as D (6 bases). The CDR3 is CASSQRTDLADTQYF. The CDR3 nucleotides are TGTGCCAGCAGCCAAAGGACAGATTTGGCAGATACGCAGTATTTT.